Following are 27 T cell receptor beta chains from one sample sequenced in a study of T cells in Graves' hyperthyroidism and ophthalmopathy. Researchers amplified the TCR beta CDR3 regions from RNA transcripts. Using the HTBI primer set, a first-round RT-PCR was run on the TCR CDR3. TCRdb itself ran the multiplex PCR reads through MiXCR, one entry per CDR3 protein. Of 250,000 to 300,000 distinct CDR3 sequences listed, approximately 15% were seen once; the top ten hold about 14%. Sequencing input: blood. The receptors here all came from a woman between 40 and 50 years old with Graves' hyperthyroidism that later progressed to Graves' ophthalmopathy.

This clonotype appeared many times. V usage is TRBV27 and J usage is TRBJ1-5; tentative D call: TRBD1 (5 bases). From germline, CDR1 is MNHEY and CDR2 SMNVEV (reference sequence). This CDR3 is built from 13 residues. Trimming removed 6 bases at V and 4 bases at J, with 10 bases between. The CDR3 is CASSRDPNQPQHF. The CDR3 nucleotides read TGTGCCAGCAGCCGGGACCCGAATCAGCCCCAGCATTTT.

This clonotype was observed at least ten times. The V gene is TRBV7-2, the J gene TRBJ1-2, with 7 bases matching TRBD1. The CDR3 is made up of 13 amino acids. V shed 4 bases and J 2 bases; nucleotides not matched to a gene: 1. CDR1 is SGHTA and CDR2 is FQGNSA in the germline V gene. CDR3 DNA: TGTGCCAGCAGCTCGGGACAGAACTATGGCTACACCTTC. This sequence encodes CASSSGQNYGYTF. Together with reference TRBV7-2 and TRBJ1-2, the CDR3 gives the full variable domain: GAGVSQSPSNKVTEKGKDVELRCDPISGHTALYWYRQSLGQGLEFLIYFQGNSAPDKSGLPSDRFSAERTGGSVSTLTIQRTQQEDSAVYLCASSSGQNYGYTFGSGTRLTVV.

The table lists this clonotype with a few counts. V is TRBV12-3 or TRBV12-4 and J is TRBJ2-2; 9 positions match TRBD2. V shed 6 bases and J 5 bases; nucleotides not matched to a gene: 13. The CDR3 is made up of 17 amino acids. The CDR3 sequence: CASRSTSGNRKTGELFF. DNA for the CDR3: TGTGCCAGCAGATCGACTAGCGGAAACAGAAAGACCGGGGAGCTGTTTTTT.

The chain couples TRBV3-1 to TRBJ2-6, with D possibly matching TRBD1 (5 bases). CDR3 length: 19 amino acids. V was shortened by 0 bases and J by 0 bases, with 15 bases between the two germline ends. Germline CDR1 LGHDT, CDR2 YNNKEL (reference sequence). The CDR3 region is CASSQDYDLGVSGANVLTF. CDR3 DNA sequence: TGTGCCAGCAGCCAAGATTACGACCTAGGGGTCTCTGGGGCCAACGTCCTGACTTTC.

This clonotype was seen at least ten times. The V call is TRBV6-1, the J call TRBJ2-2, with 7 bases aligning to TRBD1. Germline assignment: CDR1 MNHNS and CDR2 SASEGT. This CDR3 spans 16 amino acids. V shed 0 bases, J shed 4 bases, and the junction held 5 bases outside the gene matches. The DNA for the CDR3 is TGTGCCAGCAGTGAAGCTCCTAGACAGGGCACCGGGGAGCTGTTTTTT. Residues: CASSEAPRQGTGELFF.

This clonotype has a count of ten or more. The rearrangement links TRBV4-1 to TRBJ1-5; no reliable D call. V was clipped by 3 bases and J by 4 bases, with 10 bases between them. Germline V gene data show CDR1 as MGHRA and CDR2 as YSYEKL. The CDR3 consists of 14 residues. The CDR3 nucleotides read TGCGCCAGCAGCCATGTATATCTTAATCAGCCCCAGCATTTT. Its protein product is CASSHVYLNQPQHF.

This clonotype was detected ten times or more. This chain joins TRBV20-1 and TRBJ1-4, with D maybe TRBD1 (6 bases). Trimming cost V 0 bases and J 6 bases, with 14 bases left between them. Germline V CDR1 and CDR2: DFQATT, SNEGSKA (reference sequence). There are 15 residues in the CDR3. As DNA, the CDR3 is TGCAGTGCTAGAGATCCTTGGGGGGGCGATGAAAAACTGTTTTTT. It yields the protein CSARDPWGGDEKLFF.

The chain recombines TRBV12-3 or TRBV12-4 with TRBJ1-2, with 9 positions matching TRBD1. CDR3 length: 16 amino acids. V lost 2 bases to trimming and J lost 7 bases; unmatched junction nucleotides: 11. CDR3 in amino acids: CASSLTPGQGRGGYTF. The DNA of the CDR3 is TGTGCCAGCAGTTTAACGCCCGGACAGGGGCGTGGTGGCTACACCTTC.

This clonotype has at least ten counts. This chain uses TRBV6-1 with TRBJ2-1; 7 positions agree with TRBD2. The germline V gene has CDR1 MNHNS and CDR2 SASEGT. Unmatched junction bases numbered 10, after V lost 5 bases and J lost 9 bases. This CDR3 is 14 amino acids long. In DNA form, the CDR3 reads TGTGCCAGCAGTTATGGGCGGGAGAGGGGTGAGCAGTTCTTC. Its protein is CASSYGRERGEQFF.

This clonotype was seen many times. This sequence joins TRBV7-8 and TRBJ2-7; D uncertain. V was cut by 3 bases and J by 4 bases, with 7 bases left in between. Per germline, CDR1 SGHVS and CDR2 FQNEAQ. The CDR3 is made up of 12 amino acids. CDR3 sequence reads: CASSFIGYEQYF. Here the CDR3 DNA reads TGTGCCAGCAGCTTTATTGGTTACGAGCAGTACTTC.

The gene calls are TRBV9 and TRBJ2-2, with 8 positions matching TRBD2. The CDR3 is made up of 16 amino acids. Germline V gene data show CDR1 as SGDLS and CDR2 as YYNGEE. Losses at the gene ends were 0 bases for V and 3 bases for J; bases not matched to a gene: 4. In nucleotides, the CDR3 is TGTGCCAGCAGCGTAGACAGCGGGAGTCACACCGGGGAGCTGTTTTTT. This gives the protein CASSVDSGSHTGELFF.

Note on this clonotype: This may come from a read error, since a much larger clone is one base off. The chain combines TRBV6-2 or TRBV6-3 with TRBJ2-1; TRBD2 matches 15 bases. CDR1 and CDR2 (germline): MNHEY, SVGEGT. This CDR3 spans 18 amino acids. Written as DNA, the CDR3 is TGTGGCAGCAGTTACGAGAGGGGACTAGCGGGAGGAAGGAATGAGCAGTTCTTC. It is translated as CGSSYERGLAGGRNEQFF.

This clonotype was observed many times. V usage is TRBV27 and J usage is TRBJ2-1, with 9 bases fitting TRBD2. The V segment lost 6 bases and the J segment 10 bases; nucleotides outside the gene matches: 10. From germline, CDR1 is MNHEY and CDR2 SMNVEV (reference sequence). The CDR3 contains 14 residues. This CDR3 reads CASSSLSGSGEQFF. The CDR3 coding sequence is TGTGCCAGCAGCTCACTTAGCGGGAGTGGAGAGCAGTTCTTC.

This clonotype was seen ten or more times. CDR3 loop: CASSLGGTGGDAEAFF. CDR3 nucleotides: TGTGCCAGCAGCTTAGGGGGGACAGGGGGCGACGCTGAAGCTTTCTTT. The V call is TRBV7-2, the J call TRBJ1-1, with 12 positions matching TRBD1. CDR3 length: 16 amino acids. Germline V lookup: CDR1 SGHTA, CDR2 FQGNSA. V lost 1 base and J lost 6; bases outside the gene matches: 6.

V usage is TRBV6-5 and J usage is TRBJ1-2, with TRBD1 matching 7 bases. The V gene end was trimmed by 2 bases and the J gene end by 4 bases; junction bases not matched to a gene: 7. Germline V CDR1 and CDR2: MNHEY, SVGAGI. This CDR3 contains 15 residues. CDR3 sequence reads: CASSYKGAFGYGYTF. DNA of the CDR3: TGTGCCAGCAGTTACAAGGGGGCGTTCGGCTATGGCTACACCTTC.

In its sample, this clonotype was seen many times. This chain uses TRBV5-1 with TRBJ2-3; D may be TRBD2 (5 bases). CDR1 is SGHRS and CDR2 is YFSETQ in the germline V gene. V dropped 3 bases and J dropped 4 bases, with 18 bases sitting between them. This CDR3 has 16 residues. The CDR3 bases are TGCGCCAGCAGCTCCCTAGGACGGCCCGGGGCAGATACGCAGTATTTT. Protein: CASSSLGRPGADTQYF.

In its sample, this clonotype was seen many times. The rearrangement joins TRBV28 to TRBJ1-6; D unresolved. V was trimmed by 6 bases and J by 4 bases, leaving 10 bases between them. Germline CDR1 MDHEN, CDR2 SYDVKM. The CDR3 is 14 amino acids. In nucleotides, the CDR3 is TGTGCCAGCAGCCTGGACGTTTATAATTCACCCCTCCACTTT. This codes for CASSLDVYNSPLHF. The full variable domain, completed using reference TRBV28 and TRBJ1-6, is DVKVTQSSRYLVKRTGEKVFLECVQDMDHENMFWYRQDPGLGLRLIYFSYDVKMKEKGDIPEGYSVSREKKERFSLILESASTNQTSMYLCASSLDVYNSPLHFGNGTRLTVT.

The chain has TRBV15 and TRBJ2-2; perhaps TRBD2 as D (6 bases). Per the germline V gene, CDR1 is LNHNV and CDR2 is YYDKDF (reference sequence). V was trimmed by 1 base and J by 4 bases, leaving 13 bases between them. The CDR3 spans 16 residues. CDR3 in DNA: TGTGCCACCAGCAGAGGTCTTAGCGGCTCCACCGGGGAGCTGTTTTTT. Translated: CATSRGLSGSTGELFF.

This clonotype was seen repeatedly, ten times or more. The V gene is TRBV30, the J gene TRBJ2-7; 9 nucleotides agree with TRBD1. Germline CDR1 GTSNPN, CDR2 SVGIG (reference sequence). This CDR3 has 16 residues. The V and J ends lost 3 bases and 0 bases, in that order; junction bases with no gene match: 9. The CDR3 protein is CAWRAWGQGSSYEQYF. The CDR3 DNA is TGTGCCTGGAGAGCATGGGGACAGGGTAGCTCCTACGAGCAGTACTTC.

This clonotype appeared many times. The chain couples TRBV6-1 to TRBJ2-5, with a weak D call TRBD2 (5 bases). The germline CDR1 and CDR2 sequences are MNHNS and SASEGT. This CDR3 has 18 residues. Trimming removed 6 bases at V and 3 bases at J, with 26 bases between. CDR3 nucleotide sequence: TGTGCCAGCAGACCCTCTAGCATCTACGGAGTAACAAAAGAGACCCAGTACTTC. This gives the protein CASRPSSIYGVTKETQYF.

The chain is built from TRBV30 and TRBJ1-2, with 11 bases matching TRBD1. This CDR3 contains 12 residues. V gave up 8 bases and J gave up 5 bases; unmatched junction bases: 4. Germline V gives CDR1 GTSNPN, CDR2 SVGIG (reference sequence). The CDR3 sequence: CAGRDRGYGYTF. DNA for the CDR3: TGTGCCGGCAGGGACAGGGGGTATGGCTACACCTTC.

The chain uses TRBV18 and TRBJ1-2; 9 bases map to TRBD1. V trimming: 2 bases; J trimming: 4 bases; junction bases outside the gene matches: 2. The germline V gene encodes CDR1 KGHSH and CDR2 LQKENI. This CDR3 has 14 amino acids. This CDR3 reads CASSPVDRGYGYTF. CDR3 bases: TGTGCCAGCTCACCAGTGGACAGGGGCTATGGCTACACCTTC.

This clonotype was seen repeatedly, ten times or more. This chain links TRBV28 with TRBJ1-2; 7 nucleotides match TRBD1. In germline, CDR1 is MDHEN, CDR2 SYDVKM. Trimming at V came to 1 base and at J to 4 bases, leaving 0 bases not matched to a gene. The CDR3 sequence is 13 residues long. In DNA, the CDR3 is TGTGCCAGCAGTTTATACAGGGGCTATGGCTACACCTTC. Translating gives CASSLYRGYGYTF.

The table lists this clonotype with a few counts. This chain connects TRBV7-3 to TRBJ1-3, with D possibly being TRBD1 (5 bases). Trimming took 4 bases from V and 4 from J, leaving 20 bases between them. Germline CDR1 and CDR2: SGHTA and FQGTGA. The CDR3 runs to 17 residues. CDR3 sequence: CASSWTRDSDLGNTIYF. CDR3 DNA: TGTGCCAGCAGCTGGACCCGGGACTCGGACTTAGGAAACACCATATATTTT.

This clonotype was recorded at least ten times. Given a much more abundant clone one base away, this may be a read error. The chain carries TRBV5-1 and TRBJ2-1, with TRBD2 as a possible D gene (6 bases). This CDR3 contains 11 residues. Germline V gene lookup returns CDR1 SGHRS and CDR2 YFSETQ. V shed 5 bases and J shed 7 bases, with 7 bases lying between them. The CDR3 spells CASREGNEQFF. The CDR3 nucleotides read TGCGCCAGCAGGGAGGGGAATGAGCAGTTCTTC.

There are many counts of this clonotype. V usage is TRBV4-1 and J usage is TRBJ2-5; D gene unclear. The CDR3 covers 11 residues. The germline V gene has CDR1 MGHRA and CDR2 YSYEKL. Trimming shortened V by 9 bases and J by 4 bases, and 9 bases separated the two germline ends. CDR3 sequence reads: CASSSVETQYF. The DNA for the CDR3 is TGCGCCAGTTCCTCCGTAGAGACCCAGTACTTC.

The chain links TRBV9 to TRBJ1-5; no firm D call. Trimming left V 5 bases short and J 8 bases short, with 14 bases between. CDR1 is SGDLS, CDR2 YYNGEE, per germline. This CDR3 contains 13 residues. CDR3 DNA sequence: TGTGCCAGCAGTTACTCGGGTCTGGAGCCCCAGCATTTT. Translation gives CASSYSGLEPQHF.